Shown below are 9 T cell receptor beta chains from a single sample sequenced in a study of control samples from healthy donors and cancer patients. Sequenced by immunoSEQ multiplex PCR; TCRdb stores in-frame clones only, minus some. In the table there are about 75,000 clones, around four fifths of which are singletons. Sample: blood. Receptors originate from a man aged 50 to 59 in good health.

The gene calls are TRBV21-1 and TRBJ1-5. TRBV21-1 has pseudogene status. The CDR3 runs to 16 residues. CDR3 bases: TGTGCCAGCAGCACCCCCGAGAGAGAGAGCAATCAGCCCCAGCATTTT. Protein sequence: CASSTPERESNQPQHF.

This clone was recorded at least ten times. The chain employs TRBV6-4 and TRBJ2-2; 7 bases map to TRBD1. Trimming cost V 3 bases and J 3 bases; bases outside gene matches: 1. CDR3 size: 14 residues. Germline CDR1 is MRHNA and CDR2 is SNTAGT. The CDR3 DNA sequence: TGTGCCAGCAGTGAAGGGACAGACACCGGGGAGCTGTTTTTT. This gives the protein CASSEGTDTGELFF.

V is TRBV19 and J is TRBJ1-1; D may be TRBD1 (6 bases). CDR1 LNHDA and CDR2 SQIVND come from the germline V gene (reference sequence). V was cut by 7 bases and J by 3 bases, with 15 bases left in between. This CDR3 is built from 14 residues. CDR3 nucleotides: TGTGCCAGTAAGTCGGGACACACCGACACTGAAGCTTTCTTT. Encoded protein: CASKSGHTDTEAFF.

The rearrangement links TRBV5-1 to TRBJ2-2, with D uncertain. The CDR3 contains 12 residues. The V end was cut by 2 bases, the J end by 2 bases, with 1 base between. Germline CDR1 reads SGHRS; CDR2 reads YFSETQ. The CDR3 DNA reads as TGCGCCAGCAGCTTTAACACCGGGGAGCTGTTTTTT. Residues: CASSFNTGELFF.

The genes are TRBV6-5 and TRBJ1-4; no clear D gene. CDR3 length: 14 residues. Germline lookup yields CDR1 MNHEY and CDR2 SVGAGI. V lost 7 bases and J lost 3, with 12 bases in between. In DNA form, the CDR3 reads TGTGCCAGCACCAGTATAGCGGCTAATGAAAAACTGTTTTTT. This sequence encodes CASTSIAANEKLFF.

The chain combines TRBV5-1 with TRBJ2-3, with D uncertain. The V gene's germline CDR1 is SGHRS and CDR2 YFSETQ. This CDR3 comprises 13 residues. Between the trimmed V and J ends, which lost 5 bases and 5 bases, there was a span of 12 bases. This CDR3 reads CASSLEKLDTQYF. DNA of the CDR3: TGCGCCAGCAGTTTAGAGAAGTTAGATACGCAGTATTTT. Full variable domain (remainder filled in from reference TRBV5-1 and TRBJ2-3): KAGVTQTPRYLIKTRGQQVTLSCSPISGHRSVSWYQQTPGQGLQFLFEYFSETQRNKGNFPGRFSGRQFSNSRSEMNVSTLELGDSALYLCASSLEKLDTQYFGPGTRLTVL.

In its sample, this clone was seen a few times. The J gene is TRBJ1-3, the V gene TRBV2, with no clear D. Germline-derived CDR1 and CDR2 are SNHLY and FYNNEI. Trimming left V 1 base short and J 2 bases short, with 6 bases between. The CDR3 covers 14 residues. The CDR3 DNA is TGTGCCAGCAGTGAAGGGGCAGCTGGAAACACCATATATTTT. Its protein product is CASSEGAAGNTIYF.

This clone was seen just once. The J gene is TRBJ2-2, the V gene TRBV19; D gene unclear. The CDR3 has 15 residues. V lost 3 bases to trimming and J lost 5 bases, with 13 bases between them. CDR1 and CDR2 from the germline V gene are LNHDA and SQIVND (reference sequence). Written as DNA, the CDR3 is TGTGCCAGTAGTATCGGTAGTAGGTCAACCGGGGAGCTGTTTTTT. This gives the protein CASSIGSRSTGELFF.

The rearrangement uses TRBV10-3 and TRBJ1-5; possibly TRBD1 for D (5 bases). V was shortened by 3 bases and J by 4 bases, with 10 bases between the two germline ends. The CDR3 sequence is 14 residues long. CDR1 is ENHRY, CDR2 SYGVKD, per germline. The CDR3, as DNA: TGTGCCATCAGTGAAATGGGGCGGAATCAGCCCCAGCATTTT. It translates to CAISEMGRNQPQHF.